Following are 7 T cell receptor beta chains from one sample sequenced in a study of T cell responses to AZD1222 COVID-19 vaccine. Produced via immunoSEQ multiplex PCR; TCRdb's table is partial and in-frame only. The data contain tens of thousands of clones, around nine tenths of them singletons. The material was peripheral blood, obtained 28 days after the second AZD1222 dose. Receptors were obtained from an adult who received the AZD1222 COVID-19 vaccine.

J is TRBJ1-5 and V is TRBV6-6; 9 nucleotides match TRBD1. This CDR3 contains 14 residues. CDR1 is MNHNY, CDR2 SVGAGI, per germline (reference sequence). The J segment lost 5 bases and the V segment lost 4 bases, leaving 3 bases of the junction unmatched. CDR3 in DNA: TGTGCCAGCAGTTCTACAGGGGGCCATCAGCCCCAGCATTTT. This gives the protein CASSSTGGHQPQHF.

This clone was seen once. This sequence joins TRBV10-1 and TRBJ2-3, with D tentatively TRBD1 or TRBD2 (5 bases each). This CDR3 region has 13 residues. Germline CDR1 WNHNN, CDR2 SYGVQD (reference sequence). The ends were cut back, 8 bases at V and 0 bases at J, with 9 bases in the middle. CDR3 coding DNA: TGCGCCAGCGGGGGATCTAGCACAGATACGCAGTATTTT. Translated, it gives CASGGSSTDTQYF.

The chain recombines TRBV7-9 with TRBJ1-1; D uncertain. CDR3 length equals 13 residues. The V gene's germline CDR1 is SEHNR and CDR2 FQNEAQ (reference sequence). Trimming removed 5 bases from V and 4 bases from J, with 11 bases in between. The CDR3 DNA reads TGTGCCAGCAGCGACCGGGTGGGCACTGAAGCTTTCTTT. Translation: CASSDRVGTEAFF.

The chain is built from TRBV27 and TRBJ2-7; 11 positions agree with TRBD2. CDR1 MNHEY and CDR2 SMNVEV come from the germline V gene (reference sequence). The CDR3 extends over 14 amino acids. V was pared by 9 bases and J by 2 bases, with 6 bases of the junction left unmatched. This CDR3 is CASGLAGHTYEQYF. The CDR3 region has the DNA TGTGCCAGTGGACTAGCGGGCCATACCTACGAGCAGTACTTC.

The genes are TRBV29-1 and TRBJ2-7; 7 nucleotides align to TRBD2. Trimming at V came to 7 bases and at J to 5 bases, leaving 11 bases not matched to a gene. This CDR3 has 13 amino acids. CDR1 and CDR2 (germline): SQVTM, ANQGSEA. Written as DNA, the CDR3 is TGCAGCGGGGGGGGAGGGAGGGCCCACGAGCAGTACTTC. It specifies CSGGGGRAHEQYF.

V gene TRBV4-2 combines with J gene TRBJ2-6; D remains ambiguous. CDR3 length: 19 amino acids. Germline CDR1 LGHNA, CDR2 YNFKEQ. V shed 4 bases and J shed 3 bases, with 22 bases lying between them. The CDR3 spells CASSPDTWAHAVGANVLTF. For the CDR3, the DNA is TGTGCCAGCAGCCCCGATACCTGGGCCCACGCCGTTGGGGCCAACGTCCTGACTTTC.

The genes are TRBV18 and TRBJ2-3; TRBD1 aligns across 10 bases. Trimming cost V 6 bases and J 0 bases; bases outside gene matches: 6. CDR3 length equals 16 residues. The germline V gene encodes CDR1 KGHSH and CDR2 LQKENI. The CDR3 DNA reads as TGTGCCAGCTCGCGACAGGGGGCCTCTAGCACAGATACGCAGTATTTT. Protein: CASSRQGASSTDTQYF.